These T cell receptor beta chains were read from a single sample in a study of blood T cells in healthy people across ages. TCRdb passed the 5' RACE reads through MiXCR, listing each CDR3 protein once. The sample contains 1.4 million to 1.5 million distinct CDR3 sequences, approximately 38% of which appear only once. Input material: blood. The receptors originated from a young woman in good health. The CDR3 runs from the conserved cysteine through the conserved F or W. The D gene is left open where the match is weak. Some rows have no size entry. The others give once, few or many, or a class for an expanded clone.

clone size	V gene	D gene	J gene	CDR3 protein	CDR3 DNA
NA	TRBV5-1	NA	TRBJ2-5	CASSFEVPLRDGGEETQYF	TGCGCCAGCAGCTTTGAGGTCCCCCTCAGGGACGGTGGGGAAGAGACCCAGTACTTC
NA	TRBV20-1	NA	TRBJ2-5	CSASLVAKTQETQYF	TGCAGTGCTAGTTTGGTAGCGAAGACTCAAGAGACCCAGTACTTC
NA	TRBV3-1	TRBD2	TRBJ2-3	CASSQDPSGTTDTQYF	TGTGCCAGCAGCCAAGACCCTAGCGGGACCACAGATACGCAGTATTTT
NA	TRBV30	NA	TRBJ1-2	CAWSVEPRDYGYTF	TGTGCCTGGAGTGTGGAGCCTAGGGACTATGGCTACACCTTC
NA	TRBV13	NA	TRBJ2-7	CASSLTGMDEQYF	TGTGCCAGCAGCTTAACCGGAATGGACGAGCAGTACTTC
NA	TRBV4-1	NA	TRBJ1-6	CASSSPSGARKSPLHF	TGCGCCAGCAGCTCCCCAAGTGGGGCCAGGAAATCACCCCTCCACTTT
few	TRBV3-1	TRBD1	TRBJ2-3	CASSRKQGDTQYF	TGTGCCAGCAGCAGAAAACAGGGGGATACGCAGTATTTT
NA	TRBV11-2	TRBD2	TRBJ2-1	CAGSSTGTSGYNEQFF	TGTGCCGGCAGCTCAACCGGGACTAGTGGATACAATGAGCAGTTCTTC
NA	TRBV7-8	TRBD1	TRBJ2-2	CASSWGTGLNTGELFF	TGTGCCAGCAGCTGGGGGACAGGGCTGAACACCGGGGAGCTGTTTTTT
NA	TRBV7-2	TRBD2	TRBJ2-7	CAGMLAGESYEQYF	TGTGCCGGCATGCTGGCGGGGGAGTCCTACGAGCAGTACTTC
NA	TRBV10-1	NA	TRBJ1-6	CASSVTYDSPLHF	TGCGCCAGCAGTGTCACCTACGATTCACCCCTCCACTTT
NA	TRBV6-5	NA	TRBJ1-2	CASSYWSVGANYGYTF	TGTGCCAGCAGTTACTGGAGTGTTGGTGCGAACTATGGCTACACCTTC
NA	TRBV6-1	NA	TRBJ2-1	CASSEVGRYNEQFF	TGTGCCAGCAGTGAAGTGGGCCGGTACAATGAGCAGTTCTTC
few	TRBV7-2	NA	TRBJ2-7	CASSLNRNPYEQYF	TGTGCCAGCAGCTTAAACCGGAACCCCTACGAGCAGTACTTC
many	TRBV4-2	NA	TRBJ2-7	CASSPTGTTYEQYF	TGTGCCAGCAGCCCTACAGGGACCACCTACGAGCAGTACTTC
NA	TRBV27	TRBD1	TRBJ1-1	CASSSSGGGYTEAFF	TGTGCCAGCAGTTCCTCAGGGGGCGGTTATACTGAAGCTTTCTTT
NA	TRBV12-3/TRBV12-4	NA	TRBJ2-7	CASTSQELSNEQYF	TGTGCCAGCACGAGTCAGGAGCTCAGCAACGAGCAGTACTTC
few	TRBV20-1	TRBD2	TRBJ2-1	CSTRPGGSYNEQFF	TGCAGTACCCGGCCCGGGGGGTCCTACAATGAGCAGTTCTTC
few	TRBV4-1	NA	TRBJ2-7	CASSPLGSGGQYEQYF	TGCGCCAGCAGCCCCCTAGGGTCGGGGGGCCAGTACGAGCAGTACTTC
NA	TRBV5-1	TRBD1	TRBJ2-7	CASSAQGAYEQYF	TGCGCCAGCAGCGCTCAGGGGGCCTACGAGCAGTACTTC
few	TRBV6-5	NA	TRBJ1-1	CASSPPGSEAFF	TGTGCCAGCAGTCCCCCTGGGTCTGAAGCTTTCTTT
few	TRBV10-3	TRBD2	TRBJ2-1	CAISLAGETYNEQFF	TGTGCCATCAGTTTAGCGGGGGAGACCTACAATGAGCAGTTCTTC
NA	TRBV18	NA	TRBJ1-3	CASSPRQASGNTIYF	TGTGCCAGCTCACCACGGCAGGCCTCTGGAAACACCATATATTTT
NA	TRBV6-6	NA	TRBJ2-3	CASGLGHTDTQYF	TGTGCCAGCGGTCTGGGCCACACAGATACGCAGTATTTT
NA	TRBV20-1	TRBD2	TRBJ2-7	CSANLAGAYEQYF	TGCAGTGCCAATCTAGCGGGAGCCTACGAGCAGTACTTC
NA	TRBV18	NA	TRBJ1-5	CASSPNEPPNQPQHF	TGTGCCAGCTCACCAAATGAACCTCCCAATCAGCCCCAGCATTTT
NA	TRBV2	NA	TRBJ2-3	CASVLAGVFTDTQYF	TGTGCCAGCGTCCTAGCTGGAGTCTTCACAGATACGCAGTATTTT
NA	TRBV25-1	NA	TRBJ1-2	CASSGDDRGYTF	TGTGCCAGCAGTGGGGACGACCGTGGCTACACCTTC
few	TRBV6-1	NA	TRBJ1-2	CASSEAAGSYGYTF	TGTGCCAGCAGTGAAGCGGCAGGGTCCTATGGCTACACCTTC
few	TRBV3-1	NA	TRBJ1-2	CASSQPTVNYGYTF	TGTGCCAGCAGCCAACCGACAGTTAACTATGGCTACACCTTC
NA	TRBV6-5	TRBD1	TRBJ1-5	CASSSSGTGVPTQHF	TGTGCCAGCAGTTCCTCCGGGACAGGGGTTCCGACCCAGCATTTT
few	TRBV25-1	TRBD1	TRBJ1-2	CASSEYTGTGIYGYTF	TGTGCCAGCAGTGAATATACCGGGACAGGCATCTATGGCTACACCTTC
NA	TRBV12-3/TRBV12-4	NA	TRBJ2-2	CASSFKGANTGELFF	TGTGCCAGCAGTTTTAAGGGAGCGAACACCGGGGAGCTGTTTTTT
NA	TRBV7-2	NA	TRBJ2-1	CASSQLALDEQFF	TGTGCCAGCAGCCAACTAGCTTTGGATGAGCAGTTCTTC
many	TRBV12-3/TRBV12-4	TRBD2	TRBJ2-3	CASTLTSGGSDTQYF	TGTGCCAGCACTTTGACTAGCGGGGGCTCAGATACGCAGTATTTT
few	TRBV12-3/TRBV12-4	TRBD1	TRBJ1-1	CASSFGQGTEAFF	TGTGCCAGCAGTTTCGGACAGGGAACTGAAGCTTTCTTT
NA	TRBV7-8	NA	TRBJ1-2	CASSLVGQGDGYTF	TGTGCCAGCAGCTTAGTGGGGCAGGGCGATGGCTACACCTTC
NA	TRBV10-3	TRBD2	TRBJ2-7	CAISDGLGGGYNEQYF	TGTGCCATCAGTGATGGCCTTGGCGGGGGGTACAATGAGCAGTACTTC
once	TRBV2	NA	TRBJ1-2	CASRQSNYGYTF	TGTGCCAGCCGACAGTCCAACTATGGCTACACCTTC
NA	TRBV20-1	NA	TRBJ1-1	CSASPAGVNTEAFF	TGCAGTGCTTCGCCCGCAGGGGTGAACACTGAAGCTTTCTTT
NA	TRBV5-1	TRBD1	TRBJ2-3	CASSLGDRGTDTQYF	TGCGCCAGCAGCTTGGGGGACAGGGGCACAGATACGCAGTATTTT
NA	TRBV3-1	TRBD2	TRBJ2-3	CASSQDFSRTSRDTQYF	TGTGCCAGCAGCCAAGATTTTAGTCGGACTAGCAGGGATACGCAGTATTTT
NA	TRBV20-1	NA	TRBJ1-1	CSARGATGNAEAFF	TGCAGTGCTAGGGGTGCCACAGGGAACGCTGAAGCTTTCTTT